The 12 T cell receptor beta chains listed next were all sequenced from one sample in a study of T cells after yellow fever vaccination. TCRdb ran MiXCR on the 5' RACE reads and lists one entry per CDR3 protein. Of 300,000 to 400,000 distinct CDR3 sequences listed, 8.7% are singletons. The starting material was PBMCs, obtained on the day of the first yellow fever vaccination. The receptors were gathered from a man between 18 and 35 years old who received the YFV17D yellow fever vaccine.

About this clonotype: One end of the junction does not line up with germline, which may come from a read error. This chain uses TRBV20-1 with TRBJ2-3; 10 nucleotides align to TRBD2. Germline CDR1 DFQATT, CDR2 SNEGSKA (reference sequence). This CDR3 has 16 residues. The CDR3 DNA reads TGCAGTGCCACCAGGATTAGCGGGGGGAGCACAAATACGCAGTATTTT. It encodes CSATRISGGSTNTQYF.

This clonotype was seen a few times. V is TRBV9 and J is TRBJ2-3, with D perhaps matching TRBD1 or TRBD2 (6 bases each). V was shortened by 3 bases and J by 7 bases, with 21 bases between the two germline ends. The CDR3 has 16 residues. CDR1 is SGDLS, CDR2 YYNGEE, per germline. Here the CDR3 reads CASSETPIGGGNTQYF. As DNA, the CDR3 is TGTGCCAGCAGCGAGACCCCGATTGGGGGCGGGAATACGCAGTATTTT.

This clonotype was detected a few times. In DNA, the CDR3 is TGTGCCAGCAGCATAGGGGGGACCAGGGCCAATGAGCAGTTCTTC. The encoded protein is CASSIGGTRANEQFF. The chain carries TRBV7-2 and TRBJ2-1; perhaps D is TRBD1 or TRBD2 (6 bases each). Trimming cost V 5 bases and J 6 bases, with 17 bases left between them. The CDR3 has 15 residues. Per the germline V gene, CDR1 is SGHTA and CDR2 is FQGNSA.

In its sample, this clonotype was seen many times. The chain is built from TRBV28 and TRBJ2-7, with D unclear. Germline CDR1 MDHEN, CDR2 SYDVKM. Trimming removed 4 bases from V and 2 bases from J, with 12 bases in between. The CDR3 length is 14 residues. The CDR3 DNA follows: TGTGCCAGCAGTTCTTTGGGCAGTACCTACGAGCAGTACGTC. The encoded protein is CASSSLGSTYEQYV.

This clonotype has more than one count but fewer than ten. The chain joins TRBV4-3 to TRBJ2-3, with a weak D call TRBD1 (7 bases). Germline CDR1 is LGHNA and CDR2 is YSLEER. V lost 2 bases to trimming and J lost 0 bases, with 15 bases between them. The CDR3 has 17 amino acids. The CDR3 bases are TGCGCCAGCAGCCAAAAGGGGGCCGGGACTAGCACAGATACGCAGTATTTT. This sequence encodes CASSQKGAGTSTDTQYF.

Written as DNA, the CDR3 is TGTGCCAGCAGCCCCTGGGACAGCCCTACTAGCGGGGGGAACACCGGGGAGCTGTTTTTT. Its protein is CASSPWDSPTSGGNTGELFF. V usage is TRBV3-1 and J usage is TRBJ2-2; 11 nucleotides match TRBD2. With 4 bases clipped from V and 1 base from J, the junction kept 14 bases outside the gene matches. The CDR3 totals 20 residues. CDR1 LGHDT and CDR2 YNNKEL come from the germline V gene (reference sequence).

This clonotype was counted ten times or more. The V call is TRBV12-3 or TRBV12-4, the J call TRBJ1-1; 8 bases align to TRBD1. The CDR3 is made up of 16 amino acids. J was trimmed by 1 base and V by 3 bases; bases with no gene match: 7. The CDR3 DNA follows: TGTGCCAGCAGTTTTCCACCCGGACAGGGGAACACTGAAGCTTTCTTT. Translated, it gives CASSFPPGQGNTEAFF.

V and J are TRBV18 and TRBJ2-7; D gene unclear. The CDR3 covers 13 residues. In germline, CDR1 is KGHSH, CDR2 LQKENI. The CDR3 here is CARSPAPSYEQYV. The CDR3 nucleotides are TGTGCCAGGTCACCAGCTCCCTCCTACGAGCAGTACGTC.

The V gene is TRBV20-1, the J gene TRBJ1-2, with D possibly TRBD1 on 6 matching bases. The CDR3 runs 16 residues. V lost 3 bases, J lost 1 base, and 18 bases lay in between. The V gene's germline CDR1 is DFQATT and CDR2 SNEGSKA (reference sequence). CDR3 DNA sequence: TGCAGTGCTAGCGCGCTCCGGGACACATTTAACTATGGCTACACCTTC. As protein: CSASALRDTFNYGYTF.

The genes are TRBV3-1 and TRBJ2-5, with 8 nucleotides matching TRBD2. V was clipped by 3 bases and J by 9 bases; unmatched bases: 9. Germline CDR1 and CDR2: LGHDT and YNNKEL (reference sequence). The length of the CDR3 is 14 residues. This CDR3 reads CASSHLAGPVPQYF. CDR3 bases: TGTGCCAGCAGCCATTTAGCGGGGCCGGTTCCCCAGTACTTC.

The table lists this clonotype with a few counts. The J gene is TRBJ2-7, the V gene TRBV5-5; D may be TRBD1 or TRBD2 (5 bases each). Between the trimmed V and J ends, which lost 4 bases and 0 bases, there was a span of 14 bases. The CDR3 loop spans 15 amino acids. Germline assignment: CDR1 SGHKS and CDR2 YYEKEE (reference sequence). CDR3 sequence (DNA): TGTGCCAGCAGCGTGGGACCGCAGAGCTCCTACGAGCAGTACTTC. It translates to CASSVGPQSSYEQYF.

Worth noting for this clonotype: Germline and junction disagree at one end, which may indicate a read error. The chain couples TRBV20-1 to TRBJ2-2; maybe TRBD2 (6 bases). The CDR3 extends over 15 amino acids. CDR1 and CDR2 (germline): DFQATT, SNEGSKA (reference sequence). The CDR3 bases are TGCATTGCTACGAATCCCGGGGGTCGAGGCGGGGAGCTGTTTTTT. Its translation: CIATNPGGRGGELFF.